The 9 T cell receptor beta chains below come from one sample, sequenced in a study of blood T cell repertoires in COVID-19. Sequenced by immunoSEQ multiplex PCR; TCRdb stores in-frame clones only, minus some. This table has approximately 45,000 clones, around 80% appearing once. Source material: peripheral blood. The receptors stem from a woman older than 75 with acute or convalescent COVID-19.

The table lists this clone with a few counts. The chain has TRBV27 and TRBJ1-3, with D possibly being TRBD1 (5 bases). The CDR3 runs to 14 residues. Germline V gives CDR1 MNHEY, CDR2 SMNVEV (reference sequence). V was pared by 9 bases and J by 3 bases, with 15 bases between. DNA for the CDR3: TGTGCCAGAGCGGGGGGTAGGGGTGGAAACACCATATATTTT. Translated: CARAGGRGGNTIYF.

The sample holds one count of this clone. The chain couples TRBV11-3 to TRBJ2-3; D ambiguous. The germline V and J ends were trimmed by 5 bases and 1 base, with 13 bases remaining between them. The CDR3 consists of 15 residues. From germline, CDR1 is SGHNT and CDR2 YENEEA. As DNA, the CDR3 is TGTGCCAGCAGCCCCGATGGTCAGGGCACAGATACGCAGTATTTT. Protein product: CASSPDGQGTDTQYF. Full variable domain (rest looked up from reference TRBV11-3 and TRBJ2-3): EAGVVQSPRYKIIEKKQPVAFWCNPISGHNTLYWYLQNLGQGPELLIRYENEEAVDDSQLPKDRFSAERLKGVDSTLKIQPAELGDSAVYLCASSPDGQGTDTQYFGPGTRLTVL.

The genes are TRBV7-2 and TRBJ1-2; 7 positions match TRBD1. The V segment lost 5 bases and the J segment 0 bases; nucleotides outside the gene matches: 3. The CDR3 sequence is 14 residues long. Germline V gene data show CDR1 as SGHTA and CDR2 as FQGNSA. This CDR3 reads CASSQGQSNYGYTF. For the CDR3, the DNA is TGTGCCAGCAGCCAGGGACAGTCTAACTATGGCTACACCTTC.

This chain connects TRBV6-1 to TRBJ1-2; D call uncertain. V lost 3 bases, J lost 4 bases, and 15 bases lay in between. Germline V gene sequence: CDR1 MNHNS, CDR2 SASEGT. CDR3 length equals 15 residues. CDR3 nucleotide sequence: TGTGCCAGCAGTGAGGCCACGACGGGAATCTATGGCTACACCTTC. Protein product: CASSEATTGIYGYTF.

The rearrangement links TRBV11-2 to TRBJ1-1; D call uncertain. The CDR3 extends over 12 amino acids. Germline assignment: CDR1 SGHAT and CDR2 FQNNGV. Between the trimmed V and J ends, which lost 0 bases and 9 bases, there was a span of 8 bases. The DNA of the CDR3 is TGTGCCAGCAGCTTAGATGAGGCCAAAGCTTTCTTT. It yields the protein CASSLDEAKAFF. Based on the CDR3 plus reference TRBV11-2 and TRBJ1-1, the full variable domain is EAGVAQSPRYKIIEKRQSVAFWCNPISGHATLYWYQQILGQGPKLLIQFQNNGVVDDSQLPKDRFSAERLKGVDSTLKIQPAKLEDSAVYLCASSLDEAKAFFGQGTRLTVV.

The gene calls are TRBV5-3 and TRBJ1-3; D is perhaps TRBD1 (5 bases). Being an ORF, TRBV5-3 has a function that is uncertain. This CDR3 has 16 residues. The germline V and J ends were trimmed by 3 bases and 0 bases, with 13 bases remaining between them. CDR3 loop: CARSSTDSYSGNTIYF. CDR3 nucleotides: TGTGCCAGAAGCTCCACCGACAGTTACTCTGGAAACACCATATATTTT.

This chain links TRBV19 with TRBJ2-5; TRBD1 aligns across 9 bases. Germline V lookup: CDR1 LNHDA, CDR2 SQIVND (reference sequence). The CDR3 runs to 16 residues. The V segment lost 7 bases and the J segment 4 bases; nucleotides outside the gene matches: 13. The CDR3 loop reads CASKPQGARAVETQYF. CDR3 nucleotide sequence: TGTGCCAGTAAACCACAGGGGGCGCGTGCAGTAGAGACCCAGTACTTC.

The rearrangement joins TRBV7-9 to TRBJ1-2; 10 bases line up with TRBD1. CDR3 length equals 17 residues. CDR1 is SEHNR and CDR2 is FQNEAQ in the germline V gene (reference sequence). Trimming at V came to 5 bases and at J to 3 bases, leaving 12 bases not matched to a gene. The CDR3 loop reads CASSPQGRQGADYGYTF. CDR3 DNA sequence: TGTGCCAGCAGCCCTCAAGGTAGACAGGGGGCTGACTATGGCTACACCTTC. Based on the CDR3 plus reference TRBV7-9 and TRBJ1-2, the full variable domain is DTGVSQNPRHKITKRGQNVTFRCDPISEHNRLYWYRQTLGQGPEFLTYFQNEAQLEKSRLLSDRFSAERPKGSFSTLEIQRTEQGDSAMYLCASSPQGRQGADYGYTFGSGTRLTVV.

The chain couples TRBV3-1 (or the pseudogene TRBV3-2) to TRBJ2-7, with D tentatively TRBD2 (5 bases). Germline-derived CDR1 and CDR2 are LGHDT and YNNKEL (reference sequence). V was pared by 2 bases and J by 5 bases, with 13 bases between. The CDR3 extends over 14 amino acids. The CDR3 DNA reads TGTGCCAGCAGCCAATCGTGGGGAGCCGACGAGCAGTACTTC. This translates into CASSQSWGADEQYF.